The source of this TCR beta chain is a study of blood T cell repertoires in COVID-19. For the study at large: In each case, the material was cDNA or gDNA derived from T cells, B-cell-depleted T cells, or PBMCs.

Trimming left V 6 bases short and J 4 bases short, with 16 bases between. The CDR3 spans 14 residues. Per the germline V gene, CDR1 is SQVTM and CDR2 is ANQGSEA. In the original processing: Nucleated cell number was recorded as an estimate derived from reference gene primer amplification. Using immunoSEQ multiplex PCR, the repertoire was profiled, and TCRdb retains in-frame clones only, with some absent. Clone size and V and J calls were adopted from that table, with D and trimming inferred from the DNA. Found here are approximately 300,000 clones, 85% to 90% of them singletons; the top ten hold less than 9.5%. Cohort 3 recovered donors had two negative PCRs, clearance, or symptom resolution.

The chain couples TRBV29-1 to TRBJ1-5, with a tentative D call TRBD1 (5 bases). This receptor was obtained from a woman younger than 45 who had recovered from COVID-19. Sequencing input: PBMCs or T cells enriched from blood (not recorded which). Here the CDR3 reads CSVGPAGSNQPQHF. The CDR3, as DNA: TGCAGCGTGGGGCCAGCAGGAAGTAATCAGCCCCAGCATTTT.